This T cell receptor (beta chain) was sequenced for a study of cytomegalovirus exposure and HLA in healthy donors. This clone turned up a few times. The antigen is unknown. Study-level results: The listing of 150 to 200 TCR beta chains classed them as cytomegalovirus-associated.

TCRdb's table, derived via immunoSEQ multiplex PCR, lists solely in-frame clones and lacks some. The table includes some 310,000 clones, 88% detected once. The sequence was collected from a man aged 25-40 years in good health and CMV-seronegative. The sample consisted of PBMCs.

CDR3 DNA sequence: TGTGCCAGCAGCTTAAATGGGGGCTCCGAGCAGTACTTC. Protein: CASSLNGGSEQYF. V usage is TRBV7-9 and J usage is TRBJ2-7, with D perhaps TRBD1 (6 bases). Deletions cut 2 bases from V and 6 bases from J, with 11 bases between. The germline V gene has CDR1 SEHNR and CDR2 FQNEAQ (reference sequence). CDR3 length: 13 residues.